The next 21 T cell receptor beta chains were all read from a single sample in a study of cytotoxic CD8 clonotypes in ibrutinib-treated CLL. Libraries were prepared by immunoSEQ multiplex PCR; TCRdb keeps only in-frame clonotypes and omits some of them. The sample holds 35,000 to 40,000 clones, about 70% seen once. The specimen was PBMCs, collected at disease progression, from a patient treated with ibrutinib. Source of these receptors: a human donor with chronic lymphocytic leukemia.

This chain links TRBV4-2 with TRBJ2-1, with 11 bases lining up with TRBD1. The V gene's germline CDR1 is LGHNA and CDR2 YNFKEQ. The J segment lost 3 bases and the V segment lost 0 bases, leaving 7 bases of the junction unmatched. The CDR3 has 18 residues. The CDR3 region has the DNA TGTGCCAGCAGCCAAGATTCCGGACAGGGGGCTTTCTACAATGAGCAGTTCTTC. Amino acids: CASSQDSGQGAFYNEQFF.

V usage is TRBV5-1 and J usage is TRBJ1-1; D is undetermined. Germline CDR1 reads SGHRS; CDR2 reads YFSETQ. The CDR3 runs to 12 residues. V lost 0 bases and J 6 bases, leaving 6 bases between the germline ends. CDR3: CASSLEGPEAFF. CDR3 sequence (DNA): TGCGCCAGCAGCTTGGAGGGTCCTGAAGCTTTCTTT.

This chain connects TRBV10-3 to TRBJ1-1; D gene ambiguous. This CDR3 comprises 12 residues. Germline values: CDR1 ENHRY, CDR2 SYGVKD. V was clipped by 2 bases and J by 11 bases, with 12 bases between them. The DNA of the CDR3 is TGTGCCATCAGTGAGGCCAAGGTGAGGGCTTTCTTT. Protein sequence: CAISEAKVRAFF.

This chain uses TRBV11-1 with TRBJ1-6, with TRBD1 as a possible D gene (6 bases). Germline V CDR1 and CDR2: SGHAT, FQDESV (reference sequence). V was pared by 5 bases and J by 8 bases, with 16 bases between. The CDR3 is 15 residues long. The CDR3 DNA follows: TGTGCCAGCAGCCACGGGGGGGCCCGGGATTCACCCCTCCACTTT. Translating gives CASSHGGARDSPLHF.

This sequence joins TRBV6-6 and TRBJ2-5, with TRBD1 identical over 9 bases. Looked up from germline, CDR1 is MNHNY and CDR2 is SVGAGI (reference sequence). The CDR3 extends over 16 amino acids. Trimming took 2 bases from V and 2 from J; bases not matched to a gene: 6. CDR3 sequence (DNA): TGTGCCAGCAGTTACCCAGGGGGGACAGGGCAAGAGACCCAGTACTTC. It translates to CASSYPGGTGQETQYF.

This chain links TRBV27 with TRBJ2-4, with 7 bases lining up with TRBD1. The CDR3 consists of 16 residues. Germline assignment: CDR1 MNHEY and CDR2 SMNVEV (reference sequence). Trimming took 6 bases from V and 0 from J; bases not matched to a gene: 8. This CDR3 is CASRSQGGAAKNIQYF. The DNA for the CDR3 is TGTGCCAGCAGGAGTCAAGGGGGCGCAGCCAAAAACATTCAGTACTTC.

The rearrangement joins TRBV6-1 to TRBJ1-1; D not certain. V lost 10 bases and J lost 4, with 16 bases in between. Germline V gives CDR1 MNHNS, CDR2 SASEGT. The CDR3 consists of 13 residues. This CDR3 reads CATFRARGTEAFF. CDR3 bases: TGTGCCACCTTCCGCGCCCGCGGCACTGAAGCTTTCTTT.

This clone is medium-sized by share. The J gene is TRBJ1-1, the V gene TRBV6-1, with a possible D match to TRBD1 (6 bases). The CDR3 extends over 14 amino acids. Germline V gene data show CDR1 as MNHNS and CDR2 as SASEGT. Trimming pared 2 bases from V and 10 bases from J, leaving 17 bases between. The CDR3 DNA reads TGTGCCAGCAGTGAAAGGGGGGGAGGGGCTGGAGCTTTCTTT. This codes for CASSERGGGAGAFF.

This clone was detected only a few times. The V call is TRBV7-9, the J call TRBJ2-7, with a tentative D call TRBD1 (6 bases). This CDR3 comprises 15 residues. Germline V gene lookup returns CDR1 SEHNR and CDR2 FQNEAQ (reference sequence). The ends were cut back, 5 bases at V and 1 base at J, with 15 bases in the middle. The CDR3 nucleotides are TGTGCCAGCAGCCAAGATTTGGACAGTTCCTACGAGCAGTACTTC. This codes for CASSQDLDSSYEQYF.

The chain recombines TRBV5-1 with TRBJ2-5; TRBD1 agrees at 10 bases. Trimming took 3 bases from V and 1 from J; bases not matched to a gene: 3. Germline V gene lookup returns CDR1 SGHRS and CDR2 YFSETQ. There are 15 residues in the CDR3. CDR3: CASSSGQGPQETQYF. DNA for the CDR3: TGCGCCAGCAGCTCGGGACAGGGGCCCCAAGAGACCCAGTACTTC.

V usage is TRBV2 and J usage is TRBJ1-6; D is uncertain. Germline CDR1 and CDR2: SNHLY and FYNNEI. Trimming removed 8 bases from V and 8 bases from J, with 1 base in between. The CDR3 consists of 9 residues. As DNA, the CDR3 is TGTGCCAGCGATTCACCCCTCCACTTT. This codes for CASDSPLHF. Using reference TRBV2 and TRBJ1-6 for the parts outside the CDR3, the full variable domain is EPEVTQTPSHQVTQMGQEVILRCVPISNHLYFYWYRQILGQKVEFLVSFYNNEISEKSEIFDDQFSVERPDGSNFTLKIRSTKLEDSAMYFCASDSPLHFGNGTRLTVT.

This rearrangement joins TRBV5-6 to TRBJ1-1; the match to TRBD1 covers 7 bases. This CDR3 has 15 residues. The germline V gene has CDR1 SGHDT and CDR2 YYEEEE. V was clipped by 3 bases and J by 4 bases; unmatched bases: 9. CDR3 region: CASSSTGRGGTEAFF. CDR3 nucleotides: TGTGCCAGCAGCTCGACAGGGCGGGGTGGCACTGAAGCTTTCTTT.

This clone has only one observation. The chain joins TRBV19 to TRBJ2-7; 8 nucleotides align to TRBD2. The germline V gene encodes CDR1 LNHDA and CDR2 SQIVND (reference sequence). V shed 5 bases, J shed 2 bases, and the junction held 8 bases outside the gene matches. The CDR3 contains 15 residues. The CDR3 spells CASSFDDSGAYEQYF. Written as DNA, the CDR3 is TGTGCCAGTAGTTTCGATGATAGCGGGGCCTACGAGCAGTACTTC.

This clone was observed once. The chain is built from TRBV19 and TRBJ2-2, with 7 bases identical to TRBD2. The CDR3 consists of 14 residues. The germline V gene encodes CDR1 LNHDA and CDR2 SQIVND (reference sequence). Trimming cost V 9 bases and J 4 bases; bases outside gene matches: 8. The CDR3 region has the DNA TGTGCCAGCAAGCGGGGTTGGAGCACCGGGGAGCTGTTTTTT. Encoded protein: CASKRGWSTGELFF.

This clone has more than one count but fewer than ten. The V and J genes are TRBV29-1 and TRBJ1-5, with D perhaps matching TRBD1 (6 bases). This CDR3 region has 13 residues. V lost 6 bases and J lost 1, with 10 bases in between. The germline gives CDR1 SQVTM, CDR2 ANQGSEA. The CDR3 protein is CSVRDNSNQPQHF. The CDR3 DNA is TGCAGCGTCCGGGACAACAGCAATCAGCCCCAGCATTTT.

The chain uses TRBV7-9 and TRBJ2-7, with a tentative D call TRBD1 (5 bases). V gave up 1 base and J gave up 6 bases, with 16 bases separating them. Germline CDR1 and CDR2: SEHNR and FQNEAQ (reference sequence). The CDR3 contains 15 residues. CDR3 protein: CASSLVGRDKGEQYF. CDR3 in DNA: TGTGCCAGCAGCTTAGTCGGCAGGGATAAGGGCGAGCAGTACTTC. The full variable domain, in which reference TRBV7-9 and TRBJ2-7 provide the parts outside the CDR3, is DTGVSQNPRHKITKRGQNVTFRCDPISEHNRLYWYRQTLGQGPEFLTYFQNEAQLEKSRLLSDRFSAERPKGSFSTLEIQRTEQGDSAMYLCASSLVGRDKGEQYFGPGTRLTVT.

This clone was seen a single time. The chain combines TRBV5-1 with TRBJ2-2; 7 bases fit TRBD1. CDR1 is SGHRS and CDR2 is YFSETQ in the germline V gene. After removal of 0 bases from V and 5 bases from J, the junction contained 7 bases not matched to a gene. This CDR3 is built from 16 residues. The CDR3 sequence: CASSLVAGGETGELFF. The CDR3 DNA reads as TGCGCCAGCAGCTTGGTGGCAGGGGGAGAAACCGGGGAGCTGTTTTTT. Full variable domain (rest looked up from reference TRBV5-1 and TRBJ2-2): KAGVTQTPRYLIKTRGQQVTLSCSPISGHRSVSWYQQTPGQGLQFLFEYFSETQRNKGNFPGRFSGRQFSNSRSEMNVSTLELGDSALYLCASSLVAGGETGELFFGEGSRLTVL.

This chain uses TRBV5-1 with TRBJ2-5; 12 nucleotides line up with TRBD2. With 4 bases clipped from V and 3 bases from J, the junction kept 7 bases outside the gene matches. The V gene's germline CDR1 is SGHRS and CDR2 YFSETQ. The length of the CDR3 is 16 residues. The CDR3 nucleotides read TGCGCCAGCAGCCAAGCGACTAGCGGGGGCGAAGAGACCCAGTACTTC. It yields the protein CASSQATSGGEETQYF.

The gene calls are TRBV5-1 and TRBJ2-3; D ambiguous. Germline V gene lookup returns CDR1 SGHRS and CDR2 YFSETQ. Deletions cut 4 bases from V and 6 bases from J, with 21 bases between. CDR3 size: 16 residues. The CDR3 bases are TGCGCCAGCAGCCCTCGCCCGACTGGCACTCGGGATACGCAGTATTTT. This translates into CASSPRPTGTRDTQYF.

This chain connects TRBV5-1 to TRBJ2-3; 8 bases agree with TRBD2. Germline V gene sequence: CDR1 SGHRS, CDR2 YFSETQ. This CDR3 contains 16 residues. J lost 2 bases, V lost 3 bases, and 8 bases had no gene match. CDR3 sequence: CASSSDSGAYTDTQYF. CDR3 bases: TGCGCCAGCAGCTCTGATAGCGGGGCTTACACAGATACGCAGTATTTT.

The rearrangement links TRBV7-6 to TRBJ2-3; a weak D match, TRBD1 (5 bases). V dropped 5 bases and J dropped 7 bases, with 16 bases sitting between them. The length of the CDR3 is 14 residues. CDR1 and CDR2 from the germline V gene are SGHVS and FNYEAQ. CDR3 sequence (DNA): TGTGCCAGCAGCCCCGGGCGCGCAGGGAATACGCAGTATTTT. This gives the protein CASSPGRAGNTQYF.